Shown below are 19 T cell receptor beta chains from a single sample sequenced in a study of T cells after posttransplantation cyclophosphamide. Sequencing was performed with immunoSEQ multiplex PCR; in TCRdb, only in-frame clones are kept and a portion is missing. Of approximately 39,000 clones in the sample, roughly 78% were seen once. Cyclophosphamide on days +3 and +4 followed busulfan-fludarabine conditioning and a marrow graft. The input for sequencing was CD4+ T cells sorted from blood, taken 1,900 to 2,000 days after a stem cell transplant with posttransplant cyclophosphamide. These receptors all come from a female patient in her forties or fifties who received an allogeneic stem cell transplant from a related donor, was CMV-positive, and had no GVHD. Some T cells could come from the graft donor.

J is TRBJ1-3 and V is TRBV2; 10 nucleotides agree with TRBD1. CDR3 length: 18 residues. The J segment lost 0 bases and the V segment lost 5 bases, leaving 10 bases of the junction unmatched. Germline-derived CDR1 and CDR2 are SNHLY and FYNNEI. The CDR3 loop is CASSPPDRGWTSGNTIYF. The CDR3 bases are TGTGCCAGCAGTCCACCGGACAGGGGGTGGACCTCTGGAAACACCATATATTTT.

The chain couples TRBV15 to TRBJ2-2, with 8 positions matching TRBD1. J gave up 7 bases and V 3 bases, and 7 bases lay outside the gene matches. The CDR3 totals 15 residues. CDR1 is LNHNV and CDR2 is YYDKDF in the germline V gene (reference sequence). CDR3 DNA: TGTGCCACCAGCAGGGGCAGGGGGCGCATCGGGGAGCTGTTTTTT. Translated, it gives CATSRGRGRIGELFF.

The chain couples TRBV6-1 to TRBJ2-2; 8 nucleotides agree with TRBD2. V dropped 5 bases and J dropped 4; count of bases not matched to a gene: 3. The CDR3 is made up of 14 amino acids. Germline V gives CDR1 MNHNS, CDR2 SASEGT. CDR3 region: CASSTSGGTGELFF. DNA for the CDR3: TGTGCCAGCAGTACAAGCGGGGGCACCGGGGAGCTGTTTTTT.

The chain recombines TRBV9 with TRBJ1-1, with D perhaps matching TRBD1 (5 bases). The CDR3 runs 15 residues. The germline V gene has CDR1 SGDLS and CDR2 YYNGEE. Trimming shortened V by 0 bases and J by 4 bases, and 13 bases separated the two germline ends. CDR3 bases: TGTGCCAGCAGCGTAGTCGGGTGGGGCGGCACTGAAGCTTTCTTT. Its protein product is CASSVVGWGGTEAFF.

V gene TRBV11-1 combines with J gene TRBJ2-7; a weak D match, TRBD1 (5 bases). The V and J ends lost 7 bases and 4 bases respectively, with 8 bases between them. Per the germline V gene, CDR1 is SGHAT and CDR2 is FQDESV (reference sequence). This CDR3 contains 11 residues. The DNA for the CDR3 is TGTGCCAGCACTCAGGGATACGAGCAGTACTTC. Amino acids: CASTQGYEQYF.

The chain joins TRBV5-4 to TRBJ1-1, with 7 bases fitting TRBD1. The CDR3 consists of 15 residues. Germline lookup yields CDR1 SGHNT and CDR2 YYREEE (reference sequence). The J segment lost 1 base and the V segment lost 0 bases, leaving 3 bases of the junction unmatched. The CDR3 sequence is CASSLARQGNTEAFF. DNA of the CDR3: TGTGCCAGCAGCTTGGCGCGACAGGGGAACACTGAAGCTTTCTTT.

V usage is TRBV5-1 and J usage is TRBJ2-3, with D possibly being TRBD2 (7 bases). The CDR3 extends over 15 amino acids. The germline gives CDR1 SGHRS, CDR2 YFSETQ. The V end was cut by 2 bases, the J end by 1 base, with 11 bases between. CDR3 bases: TGCGCCAGCAGCTTTCCGGGGGGCGGCACAGATACGCAGTATTTT. Translated, it gives CASSFPGGGTDTQYF. Combining the CDR3 with reference TRBV5-1 and TRBJ2-3 gives the whole variable domain KAGVTQTPRYLIKTRGQQVTLSCSPISGHRSVSWYQQTPGQGLQFLFEYFSETQRNKGNFPGRFSGRQFSNSRSEMNVSTLELGDSALYLCASSFPGGGTDTQYFGPGTRLTVL.

The CDR3 DNA sequence: TGTGCCAGCAGTCAACAGGGCCCCTCTGGAAACACCATATATTTT. It yields the protein CASSQQGPSGNTIYF. V gene TRBV2 combines with J gene TRBJ1-3, with a tentative D call TRBD1 (6 bases). This CDR3 has 15 amino acids. Trimming removed 5 bases from V and 0 bases from J, with 11 bases in between. Germline lookup yields CDR1 SNHLY and CDR2 FYNNEI.

This clone was seen more than once but under ten times. The chain uses TRBV2 and TRBJ1-1; maybe TRBD1 (5 bases). CDR3 length equals 15 residues. Trimming stripped 7 bases from V and 1 base from J, with 16 bases between. The germline V gene has CDR1 SNHLY and CDR2 FYNNEI. CDR3 residues: CASTPLGAGNTEAFF. The DNA for the CDR3 is TGTGCCAGCACCCCTTTAGGGGCCGGGAACACTGAAGCTTTCTTT.

This clone came up a few times. The genes are TRBV9 and TRBJ1-1; D gene uncertain. This CDR3 is 13 amino acids long. Between the trimmed V and J ends, which lost 0 bases and 5 bases, there was a span of 8 bases. Germline-derived CDR1 and CDR2 are SGDLS and YYNGEE. This CDR3 is CASSVGGKTEAFF. In DNA, the CDR3 is TGTGCCAGCAGCGTAGGCGGGAAGACTGAAGCTTTCTTT.

This clone has just a few counts. The chain has TRBV5-4 and TRBJ1-2; tentatively, D is TRBD1 (6 bases). V was cut by 4 bases and J by 6 bases, with 10 bases left in between. Germline V CDR1 and CDR2: SGHNT, YYREEE (reference sequence). CDR3 length: 12 amino acids. DNA of the CDR3: TGTGCCAGCAGCATCGACAGGCATGGCTACACCTTC. This gives the protein CASSIDRHGYTF.

CDR3 amino acids: CSVRATGGIADTQYF. The CDR3 coding sequence is TGCAGCGTTCGGGCTACAGGGGGCATAGCAGATACGCAGTATTTT. The genes are TRBV29-1 and TRBJ2-3; 9 nucleotides agree with TRBD1. Germline CDR1 is SQVTM and CDR2 is ANQGSEA. The CDR3 covers 15 residues. The trim removed 5 bases at V and 4 bases at J, leaving 10 bases unmatched.

The V gene is TRBV7-8, the J gene TRBJ2-1; D unclear. There are 14 residues in the CDR3. V lost 5 bases, J lost 6 bases, and 14 bases lay in between. Per germline, CDR1 SGHVS and CDR2 FQNEAQ. The DNA of the CDR3 is TGTGCCAGCAGCCTGCGCTCCCTAACCAATGAGCAGTTCTTC. Its protein is CASSLRSLTNEQFF.

This clone was detected only once. This chain connects TRBV14 to TRBJ1-1, with D maybe TRBD1 (6 bases). The germline V gene encodes CDR1 SGHDN and CDR2 FVKESK. V gave up 1 base and J gave up 1 base, with 22 bases separating them. This CDR3 has 19 amino acids. CDR3: CASSQVIGQTWTWNTEAFF. DNA of the CDR3: TGTGCCAGCAGCCAAGTCATTGGACAGACCTGGACTTGGAACACTGAAGCTTTCTTT.

This sequence joins TRBV7-2 and TRBJ1-6; D remains unclear. Germline V gene sequence: CDR1 SGHTA, CDR2 FQGNSA. Trimming took off 0 bases at V and 6 bases at J, with 12 bases between the two ends. The CDR3 runs 16 residues. The CDR3 reads CASSLAPGSPNSPLHF. CDR3 sequence (DNA): TGTGCCAGCAGCTTAGCACCGGGTTCCCCTAATTCACCCCTCCACTTT.

The chain combines TRBV29-1 with TRBJ1-1; D ambiguous. Trimming cost V 6 bases and J 1 base, with 21 bases left between them. CDR1 SQVTM and CDR2 ANQGSEA come from the germline V gene. The CDR3 sequence is 16 residues long. The CDR3 loop is CSVRGYRLRSNTEAFF. The CDR3 nucleotides read TGCAGCGTCCGAGGCTATCGGTTACGGTCGAACACTGAAGCTTTCTTT. The whole variable domain, remainder taken from reference TRBV29-1 and TRBJ1-1, is SAVISQKPSRDICQRGTSLTIQCQVDSQVTMMFWYRQQPGQSLTLIATANQGSEATYESGFVIDKFPISRPNLTFSTLTVSNMSPEDSSIYLCSVRGYRLRSNTEAFFGQGTRLTVV.

CDR3 bases: TGTGCCAGCAGCAACGGACAGCTCAACACTGAAGCTTTCTTT. The encoded protein is CASSNGQLNTEAFF. The chain is built from TRBV11-2 and TRBJ1-1, with a weak D call TRBD1 (6 bases). Trimming took 5 bases from V and 2 from J, leaving 12 bases between them. From germline, CDR1 is SGHAT and CDR2 FQNNGV. This CDR3 has 14 residues.

This clone occurred once. This chain links TRBV19 with TRBJ2-1; 9 nucleotides align to TRBD1. Germline CDR1 is LNHDA and CDR2 is SQIVND (reference sequence). V shed 6 bases and J 8 bases; nucleotides not matched to a gene: 8. The CDR3 runs 14 residues. The CDR3 loop is CASRPRGQGDEQFF. CDR3 sequence (DNA): TGTGCCAGTAGACCAAGGGGACAGGGAGATGAGCAGTTCTTC. Variable domain in full (rest from reference TRBV19 and TRBJ2-1): DGGITQSPKYLFRKEGQNVTLSCEQNLNHDAMYWYRQDPGQGLRLIYYSQIVNDFQKGDIAEGYSVSREKKESFPLTVTSAQKNPTAFYLCASRPRGQGDEQFFGPGTRLTVL.

This clone was observed once. This chain joins TRBV5-4 and TRBJ2-3; the match to TRBD1 covers 7 bases. The J segment lost 1 base and the V segment lost 4 bases, leaving 6 bases of the junction unmatched. The CDR3 has 15 amino acids. The germline V gene has CDR1 SGHNT and CDR2 YYREEE (reference sequence). This CDR3 is CASSPDGQGTDTQYF. DNA of the CDR3: TGTGCCAGCAGCCCCGACGGACAGGGCACAGATACGCAGTATTTT.